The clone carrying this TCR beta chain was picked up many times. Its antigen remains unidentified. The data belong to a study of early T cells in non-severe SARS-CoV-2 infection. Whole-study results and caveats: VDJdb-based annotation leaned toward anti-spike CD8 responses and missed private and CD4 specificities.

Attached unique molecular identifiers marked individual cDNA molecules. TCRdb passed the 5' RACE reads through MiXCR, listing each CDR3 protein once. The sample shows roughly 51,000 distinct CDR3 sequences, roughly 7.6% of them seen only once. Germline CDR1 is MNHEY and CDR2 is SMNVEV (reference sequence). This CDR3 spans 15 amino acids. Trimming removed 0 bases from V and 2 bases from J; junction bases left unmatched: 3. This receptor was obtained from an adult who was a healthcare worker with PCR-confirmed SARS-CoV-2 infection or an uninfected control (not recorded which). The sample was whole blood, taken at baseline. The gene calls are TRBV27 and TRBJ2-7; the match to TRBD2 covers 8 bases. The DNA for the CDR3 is TGTGCCAGCAGTTTATCCGGGGGACTAGCCTACGAGCAGTACTTC. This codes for CASSLSGGLAYEQYF.